This T cell receptor beta chain was obtained from a study of CD4 and CD8 cells across lung adenocarcinoma regions. This clonotype was seen a single time. Just one base apart from a much larger clone, this may be a read error. Donors had localized lung adenocarcinoma, a non-small cell lung cancer. The V gene end was trimmed by 1 base and the J gene end by 13 bases; junction bases not matched to a gene: 16. CDR3 size: 16 residues. TCRdb re-called the PCR reads with MiXCR, one entry per CDR3 protein. The sample lists fewer than 20,000 distinct CDR3 sequences; roughly half were seen once. The sequenced material came from CD8+ T cells from the center of a lung tumor. The TCR originated in a female donor with lung adenocarcinoma. The CD4 and CD8 labels of this study may be unreliable. The chain links TRBV12-3 or TRBV12-4 to TRBJ2-1; TRBD2 matches 7 bases. CDR3 coding DNA: TGTGCCAGCAGTTTAGGTGGTAGGGCTAGCGGCCATATCCAGTTCTTC. Encoded protein: CASSLGGRASGHIQFF.